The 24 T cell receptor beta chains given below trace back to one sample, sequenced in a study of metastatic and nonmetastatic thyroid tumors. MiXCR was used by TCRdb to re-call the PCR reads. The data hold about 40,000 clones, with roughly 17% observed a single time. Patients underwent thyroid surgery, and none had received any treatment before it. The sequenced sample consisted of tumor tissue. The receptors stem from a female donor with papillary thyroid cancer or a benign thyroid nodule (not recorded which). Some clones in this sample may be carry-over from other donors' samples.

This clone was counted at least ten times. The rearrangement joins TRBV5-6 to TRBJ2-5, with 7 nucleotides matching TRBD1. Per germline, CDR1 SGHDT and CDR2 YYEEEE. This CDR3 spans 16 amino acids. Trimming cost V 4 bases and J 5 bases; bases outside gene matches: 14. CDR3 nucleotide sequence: TGTGCCAGCAGCCACCCCGAGACAGGGTTGTGGGAGACCCAGTACTTC. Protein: CASSHPETGLWETQYF. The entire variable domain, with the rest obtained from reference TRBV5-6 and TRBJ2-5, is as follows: DAGVTQSPTHLIKTRGQQVTLRCSPKSGHDTVSWYQQALGQGPQFIFQYYEEEERQRGNFPDRFSGHQFPNYSSELNVNALLLGDSALYLCASSHPETGLWETQYFGPGTRLLVL.

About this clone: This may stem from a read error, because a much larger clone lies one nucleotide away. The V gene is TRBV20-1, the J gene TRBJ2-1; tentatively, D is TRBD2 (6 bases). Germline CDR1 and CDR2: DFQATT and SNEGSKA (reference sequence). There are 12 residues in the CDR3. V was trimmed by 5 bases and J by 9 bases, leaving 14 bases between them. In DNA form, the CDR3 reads TGCAGTGCTTTAGCGGAATCGGTTGAGCAGTTCTTC. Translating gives CSALAESVEQFF.

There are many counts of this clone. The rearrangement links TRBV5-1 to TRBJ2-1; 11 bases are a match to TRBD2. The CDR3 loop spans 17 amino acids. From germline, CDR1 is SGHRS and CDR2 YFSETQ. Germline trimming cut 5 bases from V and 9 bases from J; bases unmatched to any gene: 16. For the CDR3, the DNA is TGCGCCAGCAGAATATTTAGCGGGAGGGATTTAGGCTTTGAGCAGTTCTTC. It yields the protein CASRIFSGRDLGFEQFF.

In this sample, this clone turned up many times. The CDR3 here is CASSSDKSYNEQFF. The DNA for the CDR3 is TGTGCCAGCAGCTCGGACAAATCCTACAATGAGCAGTTCTTC. The rearrangement links TRBV7-9 to TRBJ2-1, with D perhaps matching TRBD1 (5 bases). CDR1 is SEHNR, CDR2 FQNEAQ, per germline (reference sequence). Trimming removed 4 bases from V and 1 base from J, with 8 bases in between. This CDR3 comprises 14 residues.

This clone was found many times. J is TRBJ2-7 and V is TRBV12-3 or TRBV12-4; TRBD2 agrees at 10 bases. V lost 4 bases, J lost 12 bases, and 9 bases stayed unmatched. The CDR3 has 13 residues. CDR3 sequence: CASSSTSSGRLYF. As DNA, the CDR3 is TGTGCCAGCAGTTCCACTTCTAGCGGGAGACTGTACTTC.

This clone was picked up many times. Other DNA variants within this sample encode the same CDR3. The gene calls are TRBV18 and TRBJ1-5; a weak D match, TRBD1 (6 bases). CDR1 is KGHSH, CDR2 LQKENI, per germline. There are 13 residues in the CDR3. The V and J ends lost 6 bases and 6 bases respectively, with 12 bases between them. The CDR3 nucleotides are TGTGCCAGCTCCCAGGGGTTGGGTCAGCCCCAGCATTTT. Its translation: CASSQGLGQPQHF.

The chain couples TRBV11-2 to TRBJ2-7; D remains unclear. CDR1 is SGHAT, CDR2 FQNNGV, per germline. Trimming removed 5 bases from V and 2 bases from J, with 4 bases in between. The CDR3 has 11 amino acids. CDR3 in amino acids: CASSATYEQYF. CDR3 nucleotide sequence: TGTGCCAGCAGCGCGACCTACGAGCAGTACTTC.

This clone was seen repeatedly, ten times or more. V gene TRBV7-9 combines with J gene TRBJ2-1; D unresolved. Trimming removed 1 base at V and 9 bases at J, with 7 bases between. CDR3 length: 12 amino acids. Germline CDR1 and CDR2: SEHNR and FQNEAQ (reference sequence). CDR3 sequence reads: CASSLVASEQFF. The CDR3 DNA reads TGTGCCAGCAGCTTAGTTGCTAGTGAGCAGTTCTTC. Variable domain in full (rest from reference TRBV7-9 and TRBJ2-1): DTGVSQNPRHKITKRGQNVTFRCDPISEHNRLYWYRQTLGQGPEFLTYFQNEAQLEKSRLLSDRFSAERPKGSFSTLEIQRTEQGDSAMYLCASSLVASEQFFGPGTRLTVL.

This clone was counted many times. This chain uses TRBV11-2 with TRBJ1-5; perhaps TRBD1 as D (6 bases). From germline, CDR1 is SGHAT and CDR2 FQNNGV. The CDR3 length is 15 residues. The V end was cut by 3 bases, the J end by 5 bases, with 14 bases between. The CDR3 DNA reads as TGTGCCAGCAGCTTTCGGAGGGGGTATGATCAGCCCCAGCATTTT. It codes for CASSFRRGYDQPQHF.

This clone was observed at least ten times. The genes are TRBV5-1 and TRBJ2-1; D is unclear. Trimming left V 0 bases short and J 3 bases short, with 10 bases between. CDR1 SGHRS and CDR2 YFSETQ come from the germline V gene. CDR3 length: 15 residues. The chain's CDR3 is CASSLDPGSYNEQFF. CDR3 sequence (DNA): TGCGCCAGCAGCTTGGATCCCGGAAGCTACAATGAGCAGTTCTTC. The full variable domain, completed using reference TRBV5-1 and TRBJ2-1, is KAGVTQTPRYLIKTRGQQVTLSCSPISGHRSVSWYQQTPGQGLQFLFEYFSETQRNKGNFPGRFSGRQFSNSRSEMNVSTLELGDSALYLCASSLDPGSYNEQFFGPGTRLTVL.

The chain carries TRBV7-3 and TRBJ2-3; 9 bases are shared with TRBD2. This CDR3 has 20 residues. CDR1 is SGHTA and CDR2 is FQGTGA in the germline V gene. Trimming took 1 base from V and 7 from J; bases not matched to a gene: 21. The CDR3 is CASSLNPRLWLAGDAYTQYF. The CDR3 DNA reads TGTGCCAGCAGCTTAAACCCCCGCCTATGGTTAGCGGGAGATGCATATACGCAGTATTTT.

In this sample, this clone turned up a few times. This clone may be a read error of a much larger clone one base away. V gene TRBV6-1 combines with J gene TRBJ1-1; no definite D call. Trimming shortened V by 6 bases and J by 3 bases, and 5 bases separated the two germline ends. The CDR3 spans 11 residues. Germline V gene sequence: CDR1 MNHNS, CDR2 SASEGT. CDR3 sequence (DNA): TGTGCCAGCAGGAAGGACACTGAAGCTTTCTTT. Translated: CASRKDTEAFF.

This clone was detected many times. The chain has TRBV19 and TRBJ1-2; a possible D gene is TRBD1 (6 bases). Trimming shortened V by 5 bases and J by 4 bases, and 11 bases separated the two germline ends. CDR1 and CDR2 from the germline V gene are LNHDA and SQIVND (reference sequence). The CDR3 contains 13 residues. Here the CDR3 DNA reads TGTGCCAGTAGTCGACAGGAAGGCTATGGCTACACCTTC. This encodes CASSRQEGYGYTF.

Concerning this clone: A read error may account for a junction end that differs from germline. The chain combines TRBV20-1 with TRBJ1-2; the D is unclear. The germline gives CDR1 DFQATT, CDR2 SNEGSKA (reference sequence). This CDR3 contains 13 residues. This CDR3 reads CSAPHKENYVYTF. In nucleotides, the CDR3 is TGCAGTGCTCCCCACAAGGAAAACTATGTCTACACCTTC.

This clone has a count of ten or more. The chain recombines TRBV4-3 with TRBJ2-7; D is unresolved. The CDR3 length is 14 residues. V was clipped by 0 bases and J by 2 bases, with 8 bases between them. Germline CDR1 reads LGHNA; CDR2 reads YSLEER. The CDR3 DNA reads TGCGCCAGCAGCCAAGATAAAAATGCCTACGAGCAGTACTTC. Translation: CASSQDKNAYEQYF.

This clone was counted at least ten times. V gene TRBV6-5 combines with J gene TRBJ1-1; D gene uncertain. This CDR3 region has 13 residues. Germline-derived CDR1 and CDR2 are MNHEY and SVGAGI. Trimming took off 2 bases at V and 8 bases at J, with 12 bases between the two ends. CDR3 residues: CASSYPHDGEAFF. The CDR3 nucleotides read TGTGCCAGCAGTTACCCCCACGACGGGGAAGCTTTCTTT.

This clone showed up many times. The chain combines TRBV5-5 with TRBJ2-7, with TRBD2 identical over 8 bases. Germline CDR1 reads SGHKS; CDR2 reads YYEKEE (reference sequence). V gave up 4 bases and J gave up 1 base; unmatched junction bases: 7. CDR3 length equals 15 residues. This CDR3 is CASSPWTSISYEQYF. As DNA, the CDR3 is TGTGCCAGCAGCCCGTGGACTAGCATATCCTACGAGCAGTACTTC.

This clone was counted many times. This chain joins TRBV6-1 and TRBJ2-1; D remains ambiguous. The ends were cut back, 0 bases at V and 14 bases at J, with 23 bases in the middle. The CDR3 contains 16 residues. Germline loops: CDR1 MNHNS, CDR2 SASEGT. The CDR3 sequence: CASSEAVHASARQEFF. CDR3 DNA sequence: TGTGCCAGCAGTGAAGCTGTCCATGCGAGCGCCAGGCAGGAGTTCTTC.

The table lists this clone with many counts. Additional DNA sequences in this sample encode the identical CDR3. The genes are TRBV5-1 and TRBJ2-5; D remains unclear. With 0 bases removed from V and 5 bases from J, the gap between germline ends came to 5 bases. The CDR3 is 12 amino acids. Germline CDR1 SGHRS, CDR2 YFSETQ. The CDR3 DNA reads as TGCGCCAGCAGCTTGGTTTCGGAGACCCAGTACTTC. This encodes CASSLVSETQYF.

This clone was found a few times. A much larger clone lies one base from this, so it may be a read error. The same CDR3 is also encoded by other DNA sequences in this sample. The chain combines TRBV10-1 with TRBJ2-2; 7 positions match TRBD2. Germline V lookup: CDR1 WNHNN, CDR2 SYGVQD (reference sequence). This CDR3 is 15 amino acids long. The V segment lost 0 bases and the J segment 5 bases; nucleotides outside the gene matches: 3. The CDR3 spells CASSESAGRTGELFF. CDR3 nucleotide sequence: TGCGCCAGCAGTGAGTCAGCGGGGCGAACCGGGGAGCTGTTTTTT.

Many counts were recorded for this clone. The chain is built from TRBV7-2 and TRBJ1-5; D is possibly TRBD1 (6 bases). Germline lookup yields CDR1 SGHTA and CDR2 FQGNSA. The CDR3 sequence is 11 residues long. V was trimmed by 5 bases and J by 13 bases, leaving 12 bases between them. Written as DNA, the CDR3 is TGTGCCAGCAGCCTGGGGGCAGGGCAGCATTTT. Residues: CASSLGAGQHF.

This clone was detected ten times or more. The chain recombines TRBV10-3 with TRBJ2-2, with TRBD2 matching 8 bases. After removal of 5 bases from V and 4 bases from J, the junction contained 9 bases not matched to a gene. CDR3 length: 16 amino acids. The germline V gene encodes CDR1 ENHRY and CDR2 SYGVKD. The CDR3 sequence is CAISIQRERATGELFF. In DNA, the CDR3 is TGTGCCATCAGTATCCAGCGGGAGAGGGCCACCGGGGAGCTGTTTTTT.

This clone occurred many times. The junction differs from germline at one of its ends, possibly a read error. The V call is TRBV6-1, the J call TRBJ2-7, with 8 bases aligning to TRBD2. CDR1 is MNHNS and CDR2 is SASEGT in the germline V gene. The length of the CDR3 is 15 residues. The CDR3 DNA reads TGTGCCAGCAGGGAAGCGGGAGTTGCGGGTGACGAGCAGTACTTC. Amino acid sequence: CASREAGVAGDEQYF.

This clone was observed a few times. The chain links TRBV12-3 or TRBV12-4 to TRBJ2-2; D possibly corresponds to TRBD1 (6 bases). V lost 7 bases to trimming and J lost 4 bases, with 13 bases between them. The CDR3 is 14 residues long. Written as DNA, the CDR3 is TGTGCCAGCACCCGGGACACCCTCACCGGGGAGCTGTTTTTT. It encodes CASTRDTLTGELFF.